The clone carrying this T cell receptor beta chain was seen only a few times. Antigen: not known. These data are taken from a study of T cell clonotyping in hematopoietic cell transplantation. General study points: After transplant, recipient diversity fell while pathologically expanded clonotypes grew through day 180.

The CDR3 has 17 amino acids. Germline loops: CDR1 MNHNS, CDR2 SASEGT. Trimming pared 1 base from V and 0 bases from J, leaving 13 bases between. Some clones are missing from TCRdb's copy, which holds only in-frame ones; the method was immunoSEQ multiplex PCR. The sample records roughly 10,000 clones, about nine tenths being singletons. The sequencing here drew on PBMCs, taken 180 days after allogeneic stem cell transplant. The receptor comes from a male patient aged 60-69 years who had an allogeneic stem cell transplant from an unrelated donor, so the T cells may come from the graft donor. Some clones in this sample may be carry-over from other donors' samples. This chain uses TRBV6-1 with TRBJ2-1; D may be TRBD1 (5 bases). This chain's CDR3 is CASSEVGASSSYNEQFF. As DNA, the CDR3 is TGTGCCAGCAGTGAAGTAGGGGCTTCGAGCTCCTACAATGAGCAGTTCTTC.